This T cell receptor (beta chain) came from a study of blood T cell repertoires in COVID-19. The CDR3 is 15 residues long. Germline V gene lookup returns CDR1 MRHNA and CDR2 SNTAGT. V was shortened by 3 bases and J by 7 bases, with 13 bases between the two germline ends. Generated by immunoSEQ multiplex PCR, the TCRdb table keeps only in-frame clones and is missing some. The data show about 310,000 clones, about 91% seen once. The V call is TRBV6-4, the J call TRBJ1-6; no clear D. The sequencing input was PBMCs or T cells enriched from blood (not recorded which). The clonotype originates from a woman in her 40s who had recovered from COVID-19. CDR3 nucleotide sequence: TGTGCCAGCAGTGAATCCGGACTGACGAATTCACCCCTCCACTTT. It yields the protein CASSESGLTNSPLHF.